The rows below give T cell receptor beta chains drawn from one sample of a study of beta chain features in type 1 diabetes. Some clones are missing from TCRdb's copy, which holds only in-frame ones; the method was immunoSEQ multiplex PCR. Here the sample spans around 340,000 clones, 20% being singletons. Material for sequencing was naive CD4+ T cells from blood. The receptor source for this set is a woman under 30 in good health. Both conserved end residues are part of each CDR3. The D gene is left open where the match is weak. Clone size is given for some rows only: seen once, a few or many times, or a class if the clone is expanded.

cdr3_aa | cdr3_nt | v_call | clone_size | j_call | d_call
CASSQFPYEQYF | TGTGCCAGCAGCCAGTTCCCCTACGAGCAGTACTTC | TRBV7-8 | . | TRBJ2-7 | .
CSVLDRDWEQYF | TGCAGCGTCCTGGACAGGGATTGGGAGCAGTACTTC | TRBV29-1 | few | TRBJ2-7 | TRBD1
CASSSRDTQETQYF | TGTGCCAGCTCATCTCGGGACACCCAAGAGACCCAGTACTTC | TRBV18 | . | TRBJ2-5 | .
CASSSRLAGVETQYF | TGCGCCAGCAGCTCACGACTAGCGGGGGTAGAGACCCAGTACTTC | TRBV4-3 | . | TRBJ2-5 | TRBD2
CSVMMDRENTEAFF | TGCAGCGTTATGATGGACAGGGAGAACACTGAAGCTTTCTTT | TRBV29-1 | . | TRBJ1-1 | TRBD1
CSVEVQGGTEAFF | TGCAGCGTTGAAGTCCAGGGTGGCACTGAAGCTTTCTTT | TRBV29-1 | few | TRBJ1-1 | .
CASNRLSSYNSPLHF | TGCGCCAGTAACAGGCTTAGCTCCTATAATTCACCCCTCCACTTT | TRBV4-1 | . | TRBJ1-6 | .
CASSVNNEQFF | TGTGCCAGCAGCGTTAACAATGAGCAGTTCTTC | TRBV9 | . | TRBJ2-1 | .
CASSAEGRPRETEAFF | TGTGCCAGCAGCGCCGAGGGTAGGCCAAGGGAGACTGAAGCTTTCTTT | TRBV5-4 | . | TRBJ1-1 | .
CASSQQGQGIAKNIQYF | TGTGCCAGCAGCCAACAGGGACAGGGGATAGCCAAAAACATTCAGTACTTC | TRBV14 | few | TRBJ2-4 | TRBD1
CASSRDRWTYGYTF | TGTGCCAGCAGTAGGGACAGGTGGACTTATGGCTACACCTTC | TRBV6-5 | . | TRBJ1-2 | TRBD1
CASSLLGGATEQFF | TGTGCCAGCAGCTTGCTTGGGGGGGCCACTGAGCAGTTCTTC | TRBV7-3 | . | TRBJ2-1 | .
CASSGQGQETQYF | TGTGCCAGCAGTGGACAGGGTCAAGAGACCCAGTACTTC | TRBV6-1 | . | TRBJ2-5 | TRBD1
CAWGPTSGGRDTQYF | TGTGCCTGGGGACCCACTAGCGGGGGTCGGGATACGCAGTATTTT | TRBV30 | . | TRBJ2-3 | TRBD2
CASSLSRRGGQETQYF | TGTGCCAGCAGCTTGTCCCGACGGGGGGGCCAAGAGACCCAGTACTTC | TRBV7-2 | few | TRBJ2-5 | TRBD2
CASTISGGGGLYNEQFF | TGTGCCAGCACCATCTCGGGGGGCGGGGGCCTTTACAATGAGCAGTTCTTC | TRBV7-2 | . | TRBJ2-1 | .
CASSGLGRGPQETQYF | TGTGCCAGCAGCGGATTAGGGCGGGGCCCACAAGAGACCCAGTACTTC | TRBV9 | few | TRBJ2-5 | .
CSARDGETQYF | TGCAGTGCACGGGATGGAGAGACCCAGTACTTC | TRBV20-1 | . | TRBJ2-5 | .
CASSLWTDINTGELFF | TGCGCCAGCAGCTTGTGGACAGATATAAACACCGGGGAGCTGTTTTTT | TRBV5-1 | few | TRBJ2-2 | .
CASSQDSLDTQYF | TGTGCCAGCTCACAGGACAGCCTCGATACGCAGTATTTT | TRBV18 | . | TRBJ2-3 | .
CAWSTRDNQPQHF | TGTGCCTGGAGTACCAGGGACAATCAGCCCCAGCATTTT | TRBV30 | . | TRBJ1-5 | .
CSASVGTSNTF | TGCAGTGCTAGTGTCGGGACAAGTAACACCTTC | TRBV20-1 | . | TRBJ1-2 | .
CASRLDRNYGYTF | TGCGCCAGCAGACTCGACAGGAACTATGGCTACACCTTC | TRBV5-1 | . | TRBJ1-2 | .